The sequence of this T cell receptor beta chain was determined in a study of T cell responses to AZD1222 COVID-19 vaccine. The assay was immunoSEQ multiplex PCR, and TCRdb's table has in-frame clones only and misses some. The sample has 150,000 to 200,000 clones, around 90% seen once. The receptor's source is an adult in good health. The sequencing used peripheral blood, collected on day 0 of AZD1222 vaccination.

The CDR3 here is CASSLSSGTEQYF. The CDR3 bases are TGTGCCAGCAGCTTATCTTCGGGGACCGAGCAGTACTTC. The chain joins TRBV7-3 to TRBJ2-7; perhaps D is TRBD1 or TRBD2 (5 bases each). V lost 2 bases and J 6 bases, leaving 11 bases between the germline ends. The CDR3 length is 13 residues. Per the germline V gene, CDR1 is SGHTA and CDR2 is FQGTGA.